The present entry profiles one T cell receptor beta chain with its context. The sample belongs to a study of blood T cell repertoires in COVID-19. Study-wide background: Samples of COVID-19 (acute and convalescent) were obtained from the United States, Italy and Spain. PBMCs, B-cell-depleted T cells, or T cells were the source of the cDNA or gDNA that made up the material.

Using immunoSEQ multiplex PCR, the repertoire was profiled, and TCRdb retains in-frame clones only, with some absent. Here the sample spans 300,000 to 400,000 clones, approximately 86% being singletons. With 2 bases removed from V and 0 bases from J, the gap between germline ends came to 8 bases. The CDR3 runs to 15 residues. Germline CDR1 MDHEN, CDR2 SYDVKM. The specimen was peripheral blood. The TCR was taken from a human donor in a cohort sampled during active COVID-19. The chain links TRBV28 to TRBJ1-5; D is perhaps TRBD1 (5 bases). In nucleotides, the CDR3 is TGTGCCAGCAGTTTAGTCAGGGATAGCAATCAGCCCCAGCATTTT. It codes for CASSLVRDSNQPQHF.